A selection of T cell receptor beta chains follows, all from one sample in a study of shared clonotypes between healthy human individuals. TCRdb's copy holds only in-frame clones and misses some; the assay was immunoSEQ multiplex PCR. The sample records about 730,000 clones, 72% being singletons. Sequencing was carried out using memory CD4+ T cells sorted from blood. The receptors were sampled from a woman between 25 and 40 years old in good health. The CDR3 runs from the conserved cysteine through the conserved F or W. The D gene is left open where the match is weak. The size entry is marked missing in some rows and otherwise reads once, few, many or a size class.

clone_size j_call v_call d_call cdr3_nt cdr3_aa
few TRBJ1-2 TRBV10-3 - TGTGCCATCAGTGGAGGGGAAAGGACCTTC CAISGGERTF
- TRBJ2-1 TRBV7-2 - TGTGCCAGCAGCCCCAACTTTCGCCGAGGTATGAATGAGCAGTTCTTC CASSPNFRRGMNEQFF
few TRBJ2-7 TRBV28 TRBD1 TGTGCCAGCAGGGCCACGTGGGACAGCGATTACGAGCAGTACTTC CASRATWDSDYEQYF
- TRBJ1-3 TRBV18 - TGTGCCAGCTCACCACGGACCGGGAGCTCTGGAAACACCATATATTTT CASSPRTGSSGNTIYF
few TRBJ1-2 TRBV30 TRBD1 TGTGCCTGGAGTGAGATGACAGGGGACTATGGCTACACCTTC CAWSEMTGDYGYTF
- TRBJ2-1 TRBV14 - TGTGCCAGCAGCCAAGAACGACAGGTCTCTTCCAATGAGCAGTTCTTC CASSQERQVSSNEQFF
once TRBJ2-5 TRBV7-2 TRBD2 TGTGCCAGCAGCTTAGATCTAGCGGGAGGGGAGACCCAGTACTTC CASSLDLAGGETQYF
- TRBJ1-5 TRBV28 TRBD1 TGTGCCAGCAGTTTAGGAGGGACAGGTGCCCGGGGGAAGCAGCCCCAGCATTTT CASSLGGTGARGKQPQHF
- TRBJ1-1 TRBV29-1 - TGCAGCGTTGAAGTACGCGGGAACACTGAAGCTTTCTTT CSVEVRGNTEAFF
- TRBJ2-5 TRBV5-1 - TGCGCCAGCAGCTTTGGGGAAAAAGAGACCCAGTACTTC CASSFGEKETQYF
- TRBJ2-2 TRBV28 TRBD2 TGTGCCAGCAGTTTAGCTAGCGGGAAGAACACCGGGGAGCTGTTTTTT CASSLASGKNTGELFF
- TRBJ2-7 TRBV2 TRBD1 TGTGCCAGCAGTGAAGCGGGGACAGGGAAATCCTACGAGCAGTACTTC CASSEAGTGKSYEQYF
- TRBJ1-1 TRBV7-9 - TGTGCCAGCAGCTTAGCGAGGCTCACTGAAGCTTTCTTT CASSLARLTEAFF
- TRBJ2-5 TRBV5-4 TRBD2 TGTGCCAGCAGCCTCACTCTAGCGGGAGGGAGGGAGACCCAGTACTTC CASSLTLAGGRETQYF
- TRBJ2-7 TRBV28 TRBD1 TGTGCCAGCAGTCTCAACCGACAGGGGGCTTTCGACGAGCAGTACTTC CASSLNRQGAFDEQYF
- TRBJ2-3 TRBV19 - TGTGCCAGTTCCTCTTCGGGGAGTAAAGCGGATACGCAGTATTTT CASSSSGSKADTQYF
- TRBJ2-7 TRBV11-2 TRBD2 TGTGCCAGCAGCTTAGATCTTACTAGCGTATACGAGCAGTACTTC CASSLDLTSVYEQYF
few TRBJ1-1 TRBV5-1 TRBD1 TGCGCCAGCAGCTTGGGGACAGGACCCACTGAAGCTTTCTTT CASSLGTGPTEAFF
- TRBJ1-5 TRBV28 - TGTGCCAGCAGTTTTCGTTGGGGGAACAATCAGCCCCAGCATTTT CASSFRWGNNQPQHF
- TRBJ2-7 TRBV11-2 TRBD2 TGTGCCAGCAGCACCCGAAGGACTAGCGGGATAATTTACGAGCAGTACTTC CASSTRRTSGIIYEQYF
- TRBJ2-7 TRBV5-1 TRBD1 TGCGCCAGCAGCCCGTCCGCCGGGACAGCGTCCTACGAGCAGTACTTC CASSPSAGTASYEQYF
- TRBJ2-1 TRBV11-3 TRBD2 TGTGCCAGCAGCTTGTGGGAGGGACTTTACAATGAGCAGTTCTTC CASSLWEGLYNEQFF
once TRBJ2-7 TRBV2 - TGTGCCAGCAGTGGGACTAAAAGTACTACCGAGCAGTACTTC CASSGTKSTTEQYF
- TRBJ2-5 TRBV6-5 TRBD1 TGTGCCAGCAGTCAGGGGACAGGGGCAGGAGAGACCCAGTACTTC CASSQGTGAGETQYF
once TRBJ2-1 TRBV11-2 TRBD1 TGTGCCAGCAGCCACAGGGGGCGCATGTATGAGCAGTTCTTC CASSHRGRMYEQFF
- TRBJ1-5 TRBV6-1 - TGTGCCAGCAGTGAGAGAGGGGGATCTCAGCCCCAGCATTTT CASSERGGSQPQHF
- TRBJ1-2 TRBV18 - TGTGCCAGCTCGGAGCAAGGATACGGGGATGGCTACACCTTC CASSEQGYGDGYTF
- TRBJ1-3 TRBV5-1 - TGCGCCAGCAGCCGGGAGAACTCTGGAAACACCATATATTTT CASSRENSGNTIYF
- TRBJ1-2 TRBV14 TRBD1 TGTGCCAGCAGCCGGGACAGGGTTGGCTACACCTTC CASSRDRVGYTF
- TRBJ1-1 TRBV10-2 TRBD1 TGCGCCAGCAGTGATAGGGACAGGGACTTGAACACTGAAGCTTTCTTT CASSDRDRDLNTEAFF
- TRBJ2-3 TRBV6-5 TRBD2 TGTGCCAGCATAAGGAGCGGGAGCTCCGATACGCAGTATTTT CASIRSGSSDTQYF
- TRBJ1-5 TRBV2 - TGTGCCAGCAGTGAAAGCGTCAGGCCATCAGGCCCCCAGCATTTT CASSESVRPSGPQHF
once TRBJ2-5 TRBV4-1 TRBD1 TGCGCCAGCAGCCAAGAGGGACAGGGAAGAGAGACCCAGTACTTC CASSQEGQGRETQYF
- TRBJ1-2 TRBV14 - TGTGCCAGCAGCCACAGGTTTGGCTACACCTTC CASSHRFGYTF
- TRBJ1-4 TRBV5-4 - TGTGCCAGCAGCTTGCGAGGTACTAATGAAAAACTGTTTTTT CASSLRGTNEKLFF
once TRBJ1-1 TRBV5-4 - TGTGCCAGCAGCCCGGCGGGGGCAGGGACGAACACTGAAGCTTTCTTT CASSPAGAGTNTEAFF
- TRBJ2-6 TRBV19 - TGTGCCAGTACCCAGGGTTTCTCTGCTGGGGCCAACGTCCTGACTTTC CASTQGFSAGANVLTF
many TRBJ2-2 TRBV7-2 - TGTGCCAGCAGCTTAGCTAATAGTTTCGCTTCCGGGGAGCTGTTTTTT CASSLANSFASGELFF
- TRBJ2-7 TRBV18 - TGTGCCAGCTCACCACCGGCAGGGTACGAGCAGTACTTC CASSPPAGYEQYF
- TRBJ2-2 TRBV11-2 - TGTGCCAGCAGCCCCCCTGTAAGACGGGAGCCGAACACCGGGGAGCTGTTTTTT CASSPPVRREPNTGELFF
- TRBJ2-3 TRBV7-3 - TGTGCCAGCAGCCCTAGTTATTTGGCAGATACGCAGTATTTT CASSPSYLADTQYF
few TRBJ2-1 TRBV18 TRBD2 TGTGCCAGCTCCCTCGGACTAGCGGGAGACAATGAGCAGTTCTTC CASSLGLAGDNEQFF
many TRBJ2-5 TRBV6-1 TRBD2 TGTGCCAGCACCGCACGAGCGGGAGGCGTGACCCAGTACTTC CASTARAGGVTQYF